The clone carrying this T cell receptor beta chain has only a few counts. These data come from a study of blood T cells in healthy people across ages. The wider study: Through template switching, about one barcoded beta molecule was captured per two T cells, as measured in model experiments.

A second about 7 to 12 cycle PCR used barcoded and J-beta primers. TCRdb passed the 5' RACE reads through MiXCR, listing each CDR3 protein once. The table lists approximately 940,000 distinct CDR3 sequences, around 46% of them singletons. Healthy Caucasian individuals from Russia aged about 6 to 90 served as donors. A minimum of 7 million PBMCs was isolated per sample. The CDR3 has 15 residues. V was cut by 0 bases and J by 0 bases, with 9 bases left in between. Sequencing was carried out using blood. J is TRBJ2-7 and V is TRBV12-3 or TRBV12-4; no clear D. The receptor's source is a man aged 25 to 40 in good health. CDR3 sequence reads: CASSLALGSSYEQYF. CDR3 coding DNA: TGTGCCAGCAGTTTAGCGTTGGGCAGCTCCTACGAGCAGTACTTC.